The present entry profiles one TCR beta chain with its context. This entry is derived from a study of T-cell reconstitution after alpha-beta-depleted transplantation in children. TCRbeta library construction was performed incorporating unique molecular identifiers. MiXCR, applied by TCRdb to the PCR reads, yields one record per CDR3 protein. In the table there are 400,000 to 500,000 distinct CDR3 sequences, 9.5% to 13% of which are singletons. With 2 bases removed from V and 9 bases from J, the gap between germline ends came to 10 bases. From germline, CDR1 is MNHEY and CDR2 SVGEGT. This CDR3 comprises 12 residues.

This material consisted of PBMCs from the stem cell graft donor, taken from the stem cell graft. The origin of this receptor is a human donor who donated a stem cell graft to a child with acute myeloid leukemia. This chain joins TRBV6-2 or TRBV6-3 and TRBJ2-5; D is ambiguous. The CDR3 protein is CASSYPPWSQYF. Written as DNA, the CDR3 is TGTGCCAGCAGTTACCCACCGTGGTCCCAGTACTTC.